The entry that follows covers one TCR beta chain sequence. The sample is drawn from a study of blood T cell repertoires in COVID-19. Study as a whole: Material from acute and convalescent COVID-19 was sourced from the United States, Italy and Spain. Nucleic acid was either cDNA or gDNA, and it came from T cells, B-cell-depleted T cells, or PBMCs.

Methods used by the authors: From reference gene primer amplification, estimates of nucleated cell counts were derived. Libraries were prepared by immunoSEQ multiplex PCR; TCRdb keeps only in-frame clonotypes and omits some of them. V and J calls and clone size come straight from that table; D and trimming were deduced from the DNA. This sample yields 160,000 or so clones, of which around 82% are seen a single time; approximately 11% belongs to the top ten. Trimming removed 4 bases at V and 2 bases at J, with 13 bases between. The CDR3 covers 15 residues. Per the germline V gene, CDR1 is SNHLY and CDR2 is FYNNEI.

The chain recombines TRBV2 with TRBJ2-3; D remains ambiguous. This clonotype originated in a man in his sixties with active or convalescent COVID-19. Sequencing was carried out using peripheral blood. The CDR3 sequence is CASSASSTFTDTQYF. In DNA form, the CDR3 reads TGTGCCAGCAGTGCGTCGAGCACCTTCACAGATACGCAGTATTTT.